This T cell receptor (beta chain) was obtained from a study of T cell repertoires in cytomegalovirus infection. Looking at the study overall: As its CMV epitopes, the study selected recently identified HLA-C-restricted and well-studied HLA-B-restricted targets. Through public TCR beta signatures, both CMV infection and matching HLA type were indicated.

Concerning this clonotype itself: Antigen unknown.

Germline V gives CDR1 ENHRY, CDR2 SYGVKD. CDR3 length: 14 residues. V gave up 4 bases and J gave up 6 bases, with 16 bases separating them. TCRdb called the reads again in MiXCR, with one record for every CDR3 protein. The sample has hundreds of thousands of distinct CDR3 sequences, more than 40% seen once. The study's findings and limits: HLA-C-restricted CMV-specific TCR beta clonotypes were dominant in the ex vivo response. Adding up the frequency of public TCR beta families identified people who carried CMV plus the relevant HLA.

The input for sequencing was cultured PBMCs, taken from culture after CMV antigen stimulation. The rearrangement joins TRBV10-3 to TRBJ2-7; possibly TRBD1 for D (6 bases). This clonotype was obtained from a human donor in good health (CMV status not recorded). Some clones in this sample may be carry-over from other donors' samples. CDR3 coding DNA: TGTGCCATCAGTGCGGCAGGGGTTTACTTCGAGCAGTACTTC. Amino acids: CAISAAGVYFEQYF.